This T cell receptor (beta chain) comes out of a study of shared clonotypes between healthy human individuals (dated by TCRdb to 2018 to 2021). A note on the overall study: A few men and a couple of women, aged 18 to 49 years, made up the cohort. To increase sequencing depth and limit assay-specific biases, TCR repertoire library preparation and sequencing were carried out by different laboratories using diverse techniques. Each donor's leukapheresis produced roughly between about 0.85 and 10 billion PBMCs. For each donor, three plates each were used for CD4 naive and CD4 memory, two plates were used for CD8 naive, and one plate was used for CD8 memory. To estimate repertoire size and how much clonotype sharing occurs between individuals, the study deeply sequenced the blood TCR repertoires of five or six healthy adults.

As for this clone: No cognate antigen has been identified for it. Per-base quality was not reported, and no clone a single base away is much larger than it. Other DNA sequences from this sample encode an identical CDR3 as well.

Donors were healthy HIV-negative adults with no recently reported acute infections or vaccinations. Every donor was a Caucasian adult residing in Nashville, Tennessee, USA. Magnetic negative selection was used to enrich CD4+ T cells, after which naive cells were positively selected on CD45RA and the negative fraction became the memory subset. Blood was collected by leukapheresis, and PBMCs were isolated by Ficoll-Histopaque density gradient centrifugation and then cryopreserved in liquid nitrogen vapor phase. Purity and quantity of every magnetically sorted T cell population were checked by analytical flow cytometry. Genomic DNA was isolated from each sorted fraction and quantified by UV absorbance on a Nanodrop 2000c. Using the deep immunoSEQ assay, multiplex PCR amplified TCR CDR3 regions from genomic DNA. For each cell subset, the extracted genomic DNA was distributed evenly across all wells of several immunoSEQ 96-well plates, and each plate served as one replicate. For sorted subsets, approximately 210 ng genomic DNA, equal to 30,000 or so T cell genomes, was loaded into each replicate PCR. The purified libraries were quantified using a Qubit 3.0 fluorometer, sized with a Bioanalyzer 2100, and then quantified again using the KAPA Library Quantification kit. Every immunoSEQ 96-well plate was sequenced on a dedicated single-read 150-cycle Illumina NextSeq 550 flow cell. Per the source publication's procedure: The immunoSEQ output contained only junctional sequences without quality scores, so filtering could not match that applied to full-length reads. Sequences were annotated with PyIR, a Python wrapper for IgBLAST v1.9, and V/J genes and CDR3 were assigned using IMGT germline references. Any read was removed if the V/J assignment was weak (E-value above 1e-6), the CDR3 was missing, or the read contained stop codons, out-of-frame junctions, or ambiguous translated residues. V3J clonotypes were defined as sequences sharing an identical inferred V gene, J gene, and CDR3 amino acid sequence. Percentage overlap between repertoires was calculated by dividing the number of shared unique clonotypes by the size of the smaller repertoire. RTK rarefaction, the Chao1 estimator, and Recon v2.1 estimates of unobserved clonotypes were used to assess repertoire richness. For all TCRbeta clonotypes obtained by the gDNA method from several donors, generation probabilities were computed with OLGA. TCRdb limited this immuneACCESS table to in-frame rearrangements with V and J called. A share of clones is missing; checked studies link under half to unresolved V genes, and the rest is unexplained. Clonal size and the V and J genes are those of that table, whereas D and trimming came from the DNA. In this sample the table shows nearly 1,000,000 clones, 76% of which occur a single time. Jointly, the top ten make up around 1.4% of the sample.

The junction carries 8 bases between V and J, which are trimmed by 0 bases and 7 bases respectively. From a lookup of the germline V gene, CDR1 and CDR2 are SGHRS and YFSETQ. The CDR3 covers 14 residues, taking in both the cysteine and the phenylalanine. Only the CDR3 portion is preserved as DNA: 42 bases, with reading frame beginning at the first base. What the research found in general, with its limitations: Pairwise subsampling indicated that sequencing depth was expected to affect the degree of clonotype sharing among donors. Only blood was sampled, and tissue TCR repertoires likely differ from those in blood. Naive subsets generally had larger estimated clonotype richness than memory subsets. Incomplete sequencing was indicated by rarefaction of sorted-subset datasets, despite the large sequencing depth. Compared with non-shared clonotypes, clonotypes shared by all four sorted-subset donors had higher generation probabilities. Because the study included a small number of donors, the genetic and exposure-history diversity represented was limited. Sharing across a few donors was observed for around 5% of naive CD4, under 4% of naive CD8, 2% to 2.5% of memory CD4, and about 0.4% of memory CD8 clonotypes.

This clonotype was obtained from a man younger than 35 in good health. The material sequenced was memory CD4+ T cells sorted from blood. The cell subset or site label here, explained by the study, means: CD45RA-negative fraction. The V and J segments used are TRBV5-1 and TRBJ1-6; the D gene is perhaps TRBD1, from 5 matching bases. The CDR3 region reads CASSLEGPNSPLHF. The nucleotides read TGCGCCAGCAGCTTGGAGGGACCCAATTCACCCCTCCACTTT.